The 30 T cell receptor beta chains below were found in one sample sequenced in a study of cytomegalovirus exposure and HLA in healthy donors. A multiplex PCR was run with 60 Vbeta primers and 13 Jbeta primers. Profiling relied on immunoSEQ multiplex PCR, and the TCRdb table lists in-frame clones only, not all of them. The sample has about 200,000 clones, 65% to 90% seen once. Input material: PBMCs. The source of these receptors is a woman aged 30 to 39 in good health and CMV-seronegative.

This clone appeared a single time. The genes are TRBV11-3 and TRBJ2-2, with 7 bases aligning to TRBD2. Losses at the gene ends were 1 base for V and 8 bases for J; bases not matched to a gene: 7. The CDR3 has 15 residues. Germline V gene lookup returns CDR1 SGHNT and CDR2 YENEEA. DNA of the CDR3: TGTGCCAGCAGCTTAGGGCGGGGGTTCGGTGGGGAGCTGTTTTTT. Translating it yields CASSLGRGFGGELFF. Full variable domain (rest looked up from reference TRBV11-3 and TRBJ2-2): EAGVVQSPRYKIIEKKQPVAFWCNPISGHNTLYWYLQNLGQGPELLIRYENEEAVDDSQLPKDRFSAERLKGVDSTLKIQPAELGDSAVYLCASSLGRGFGGELFFGEGSRLTVL.

The chain is built from TRBV7-6 and TRBJ2-1; a possible D gene is TRBD1 (7 bases). The CDR3 totals 17 residues. The germline V gene encodes CDR1 SGHVS and CDR2 FNYEAQ. Trimming took off 1 base at V and 0 bases at J, with 13 bases between the two ends. DNA for the CDR3: TGTGCCAGCAGCTTAGAACGACAGGGAGGCTCCTACAATGAGCAGTTCTTC. Translating it yields CASSLERQGGSYNEQFF. Full variable domain (rest looked up from reference TRBV7-6 and TRBJ2-1): GAGVSQSPRYKVTKRGQDVALRCDPISGHVSLYWYRQALGQGPEFLTYFNYEAQQDKSGLPNDRFSAERPEGSISTLTIQRTEQRDSAMYRCASSLERQGGSYNEQFFGPGTRLTVL.

This chain links TRBV2 with TRBJ2-7; 9 positions agree with TRBD1. The CDR3 length is 13 residues. Germline CDR1 reads SNHLY; CDR2 reads FYNNEI. Losses at the gene ends were 6 bases for V and 3 bases for J; bases not matched to a gene: 3. The CDR3 here is CASSGTGIYEQYF. The CDR3, as DNA: TGTGCCAGCAGCGGGACAGGGATCTACGAGCAGTACTTC.

The chain recombines TRBV28 with TRBJ2-3; no definite D call. With 5 bases removed from V and 0 bases from J, the gap between germline ends came to 12 bases. The CDR3 is made up of 15 amino acids. CDR1 and CDR2 from the germline V gene are MDHEN and SYDVKM. The CDR3 loop is CASSPWADSTDTQYF. The CDR3 DNA is TGTGCCAGCAGTCCCTGGGCAGATAGCACAGATACGCAGTATTTT.

The chain employs TRBV6-5 and TRBJ2-7; TRBD1 might be the D (5 bases). The V and J ends lost 5 bases and 6 bases respectively, with 14 bases between them. The CDR3 contains 13 residues. The germline V gene encodes CDR1 MNHEY and CDR2 SVGAGI. This CDR3 is CASSPILGVEQYF. The CDR3 DNA is TGTGCCAGCAGTCCCATATTAGGGGTCGAGCAGTACTTC.

About this clone itself: A read error may produce the germline difference seen at one junction end. The chain joins TRBV28 to TRBJ2-7; 8 bases are shared with TRBD1. Per the germline V gene, CDR1 is MDHEN and CDR2 is SYDVKM. The CDR3 is 11 amino acids. The CDR3 bases are TGTGCCAGTAGTCCCGGGACAGGTACCATTTTC. Its translation: CASSPGTGTIF.

The chain employs TRBV10-1 and TRBJ2-3; 8 bases agree with TRBD1. The CDR3 covers 12 residues. From germline, CDR1 is WNHNN and CDR2 SYGVQD (reference sequence). V was clipped by 9 bases and J by 7 bases; unmatched bases: 6. In DNA form, the CDR3 reads TGCGCCAGTTCTGACAGGGGAAATACGCAGTATTTT. This codes for CASSDRGNTQYF.

The rearrangement links TRBV28 to TRBJ2-1; TRBD2 agrees at 10 bases. Germline V gene sequence: CDR1 MDHEN, CDR2 SYDVKM. V was clipped by 7 bases and J by 5 bases; unmatched bases: 8. The CDR3 consists of 15 residues. The CDR3 sequence is CASTRTSGYNNEQFF. CDR3 in DNA: TGTGCCAGCACCAGGACTAGCGGTTACAACAATGAGCAGTTCTTC.

The chain combines TRBV6-5 with TRBJ2-7; D is perhaps TRBD1 (5 bases). Deletions cut 6 bases from V and 3 bases from J, with 12 bases between. Germline CDR1 MNHEY, CDR2 SVGAGI. This CDR3 contains 13 residues. CDR3 residues: CASSSSGFYEQYF. The DNA of the CDR3 is TGTGCCAGCAGCTCATCAGGGTTCTACGAGCAGTACTTC.

The chain combines TRBV7-9 with TRBJ2-3; 7 bases line up with TRBD2. CDR1 SEHNR and CDR2 FQNEAQ come from the germline V gene (reference sequence). With V trimmed by 5 bases and J by 0 bases, 5 bases remained unmatched. The CDR3 has 15 residues. CDR3 coding DNA: TGTGCCAGCAGCGGCGGGGGAATTAGCACAGATACGCAGTATTTT. As protein: CASSGGGISTDTQYF. Supplemented by reference TRBV7-9 and TRBJ2-3, the full variable domain reads DTGVSQNPRHKITKRGQNVTFRCDPISEHNRLYWYRQTLGQGPEFLTYFQNEAQLEKSRLLSDRFSAERPKGSFSTLEIQRTEQGDSAMYLCASSGGGISTDTQYFGPGTRLTVL.

The V call is TRBV6-5, the J call TRBJ2-5, with TRBD1 matching over 7 bases. Germline trimming cut 3 bases from V and 1 base from J; bases unmatched to any gene: 8. CDR3 length: 16 residues. From germline, CDR1 is MNHEY and CDR2 SVGAGI. The CDR3: CASSYQFGQAQETQYF. The CDR3 coding sequence is TGTGCCAGCAGTTATCAATTTGGACAGGCCCAAGAGACCCAGTACTTC.

V and J are TRBV6-1 and TRBJ2-1, with 9 bases identical to TRBD2. The CDR3 is made up of 15 amino acids. Trimming at V came to 1 base and at J to 4 bases, leaving 2 bases not matched to a gene. Germline values: CDR1 MNHNS, CDR2 SASEGT. In DNA, the CDR3 is TGTGCCAGCAGTGAAGGACTAGCGGATTACAATGAGCAGTTCTTC. Its translation is CASSEGLADYNEQFF.

The chain has TRBV6-1 and TRBJ2-2; TRBD1 aligns across 7 bases. V lost 2 bases to trimming and J lost 4 bases; unmatched junction nucleotides: 7. Germline assignment: CDR1 MNHNS and CDR2 SASEGT. The CDR3 loop spans 16 amino acids. In nucleotides, the CDR3 is TGTGCCAGCAGTGAAATGACAGGGTCGAGCACCGGGGAGCTGTTTTTT. This sequence encodes CASSEMTGSSTGELFF.

This sequence joins TRBV5-4 and TRBJ2-2; tentative D call: TRBD2 (7 bases). Trimming pared 2 bases from V and 4 bases from J, leaving 12 bases between. The germline gives CDR1 SGHNT, CDR2 YYREEE (reference sequence). The CDR3 is 15 residues long. The CDR3 loop is CASSLGGRGTGELFF. CDR3 sequence (DNA): TGTGCCAGCAGCTTAGGGGGGAGGGGCACCGGGGAGCTGTTTTTT.

A remark on this clone: The junction departs from the called germline gene at one end, perhaps through a read error. The chain is built from TRBV2 and TRBJ2-7, with TRBD1 as a possible D gene (5 bases). CDR1 is SNHLY, CDR2 FYNNEI, per germline. The CDR3 spans 13 residues. The CDR3 loop reads CASREDSRWEQYF. The CDR3 DNA follows: TGTGCCAGCAGGGAAGACAGCCGGTGGGAGCAGTACTTC.

The chain is built from TRBV28 and TRBJ1-2; D gene uncertain. Trimming left V 5 bases short and J 4 bases short, with 17 bases between. The CDR3 contains 15 residues. Germline values: CDR1 MDHEN, CDR2 SYDVKM. The CDR3 region has the DNA TGTGCCAGCAGTCCCCCCCGGGTCTCAAGCTATGGCTACACCTTC. Encoded protein: CASSPPRVSSYGYTF.

J is TRBJ2-2 and V is TRBV9; a weak D match, TRBD1 (6 bases). V was trimmed by 4 bases and J by 1 base, leaving 11 bases between them. CDR1 and CDR2 from the germline V gene are SGDLS and YYNGEE. The CDR3 is 15 amino acids. The CDR3 is CASSLNRVNTGELFF. DNA of the CDR3: TGTGCCAGCAGCCTTAACAGGGTGAACACCGGGGAGCTGTTTTTT.

The gene calls are TRBV28 and TRBJ1-1; 9 bases align to TRBD1. This CDR3 spans 14 amino acids. J gave up 5 bases and V 7 bases, and 8 bases lay outside the gene matches. Germline V gene sequence: CDR1 MDHEN, CDR2 SYDVKM. CDR3 nucleotide sequence: TGTGCCAGCAAACAACAGGGGGCGGTAACTGAAGCTTTCTTT. Its protein product is CASKQQGAVTEAFF.

V is TRBV5-1 and J is TRBJ2-1, with 13 bases lining up with TRBD2. In germline, CDR1 is SGHRS, CDR2 YFSETQ. CDR3 length: 19 residues. With V trimmed by 4 bases and J by 3 bases, 13 bases remained unmatched. CDR3 sequence reads: CASSVLAGGPRGFYNEQFF. Written as DNA, the CDR3 is TGCGCCAGCAGCGTACTAGCGGGAGGGCCACGGGGCTTCTACAATGAGCAGTTCTTC.

The rearrangement uses TRBV4-1 and TRBJ2-5, with 7 bases that match TRBD2. With the DNA end fitting TRBJ2-7 better, the J assignment may be wrong. The CDR3 spans 17 residues. From germline, CDR1 is MGHRA and CDR2 YSYEKL. The CDR3 DNA reads TGCGCCAGCAGCCAAGATGCGGGGGTCCGTCGTACCTACGAGCAGTACTTC. It yields the protein CASSQDAGVRRTYEQYF.

The chain is built from TRBV27 and TRBJ2-7, with a weak D call TRBD2 (6 bases). The CDR3 has 13 amino acids. The germline CDR1 and CDR2 sequences are MNHEY and SMNVEV (reference sequence). The V gene lost 6 bases and the J gene lost 3 bases, with 12 bases spanning the gap. CDR3 protein: CASRRDGYYEQYF. DNA of the CDR3: TGTGCCAGCAGGCGGGACGGCTACTACGAGCAGTACTTC.

This sequence joins TRBV7-2 and TRBJ2-7; D ambiguous. The CDR3 covers 11 residues. Germline assignment: CDR1 SGHTA and CDR2 FQGNSA. Between the trimmed V and J ends, which lost 5 bases and 4 bases, there was a span of 6 bases. The CDR3 loop reads CASSLEYEQYF. CDR3 DNA sequence: TGTGCCAGCAGCCTGGAGTACGAGCAGTACTTC.

This clone was observed a few times. V usage is TRBV6-1 and J usage is TRBJ2-7; 7 bases line up with TRBD1. After removal of 5 bases from V and 7 bases from J, the junction contained 8 bases not matched to a gene. The CDR3 length is 13 residues. Germline CDR1 and CDR2: MNHNS and SASEGT. In nucleotides, the CDR3 is TGTGCCAGCAGTCCCGGGACAGCATGGGAGCAGTACTTC. The encoded protein is CASSPGTAWEQYF.

The CDR3 is CASSYSFTSSYNEQFF. Here the CDR3 DNA reads TGTGCCAGCAGTTACTCATTCACGAGCTCCTACAATGAGCAGTTCTTC. The chain has TRBV6-5 and TRBJ2-1, with D unclear. Germline V gene sequence: CDR1 MNHEY, CDR2 SVGAGI. The CDR3 loop spans 16 amino acids. Trimming removed 0 bases at V and 0 bases at J, with 9 bases between.

The chain uses TRBV5-1 and TRBJ2-5; no clear D. The J call is uncertain, as TRBJ2-7 better fits the DNA end. The CDR3 is 14 residues long. Germline CDR1 is SGHRS and CDR2 is YFSETQ. The CDR3 coding sequence is TGCGCCAGCAGCTTGGTTGCCGGTTCCTACGAGCAGTACTTC. Amino acids: CASSLVAGSYEQYF.

This chain links TRBV30 with TRBJ2-4; 8 bases align to TRBD1. This CDR3 region has 11 residues. Per germline, CDR1 GTSNPN and CDR2 SVGIG (reference sequence). Unmatched junction bases numbered 2, after V lost 6 bases and J lost 7 bases. CDR3 coding DNA: TGTGCCTGTCAGGGGGCTAACATTCAGTACTTC. This encodes CACQGANIQYF.

This clone was picked up a small number of times. J is TRBJ2-1 and V is TRBV10-1, with D unclear. From germline, CDR1 is WNHNN and CDR2 SYGVQD (reference sequence). The germline V and J ends were trimmed by 4 bases and 7 bases, with 14 bases remaining between them. The CDR3 contains 14 residues. This chain's CDR3 is CASSGNMLRNEQFF. The CDR3 DNA reads TGCGCCAGCAGTGGTAATATGCTCAGGAATGAGCAGTTCTTC.

The chain joins TRBV7-9 to TRBJ1-1; perhaps TRBD1 as D (5 bases). This CDR3 comprises 14 residues. Germline V gives CDR1 SEHNR, CDR2 FQNEAQ (reference sequence). The CDR3 protein is CAVTLDGGNTEAFF. In nucleotides, the CDR3 is TGTGCAGTGACGCTGGACGGGGGGAACACTGAAGCTTTCTTT.

V usage is TRBV28 and J usage is TRBJ1-5; D remains unclear. The germline gives CDR1 MDHEN, CDR2 SYDVKM. The CDR3 contains 13 residues. Trimming pared 10 bases from V and 0 bases from J, leaving 10 bases between. The CDR3 loop reads CATEGYSNQPQHF. The CDR3 coding sequence is TGTGCCACCGAGGGTTATAGCAATCAGCCCCAGCATTTT.

The CDR3: CASSPGDSSYEQYF. The CDR3 DNA is TGCGCCAGCTCCCCCGGGGACAGCTCCTACGAGCAGTACTTC. The chain has TRBV5-1 and TRBJ2-7; TRBD1 agrees at 7 bases. Germline CDR1 reads SGHRS; CDR2 reads YFSETQ. With 7 bases clipped from V and 0 bases from J, the junction kept 7 bases outside the gene matches. The CDR3 is 14 residues long.